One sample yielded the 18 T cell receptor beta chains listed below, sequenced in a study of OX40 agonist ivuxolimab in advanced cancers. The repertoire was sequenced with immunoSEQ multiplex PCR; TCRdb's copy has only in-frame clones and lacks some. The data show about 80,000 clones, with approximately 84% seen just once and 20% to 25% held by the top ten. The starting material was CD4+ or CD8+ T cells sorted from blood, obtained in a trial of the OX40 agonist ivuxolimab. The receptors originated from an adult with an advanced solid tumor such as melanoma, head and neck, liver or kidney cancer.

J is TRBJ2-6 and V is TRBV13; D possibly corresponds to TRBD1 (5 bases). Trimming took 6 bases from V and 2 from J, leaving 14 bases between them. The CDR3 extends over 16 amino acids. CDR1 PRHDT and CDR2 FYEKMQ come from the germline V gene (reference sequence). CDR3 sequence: CASSPPKGAGANVLTF. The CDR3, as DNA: TGTGCCAGCAGTCCCCCCAAAGGGGCTGGGGCCAACGTCCTGACTTTC.

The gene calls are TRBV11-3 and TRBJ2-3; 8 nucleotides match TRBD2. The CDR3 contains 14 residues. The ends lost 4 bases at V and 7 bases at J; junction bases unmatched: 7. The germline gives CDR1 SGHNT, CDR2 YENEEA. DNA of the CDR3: TGTGCCAGCAGCTCCGGCGGGGGGTTCAATACGCAGTATTTT. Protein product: CASSSGGGFNTQYF.

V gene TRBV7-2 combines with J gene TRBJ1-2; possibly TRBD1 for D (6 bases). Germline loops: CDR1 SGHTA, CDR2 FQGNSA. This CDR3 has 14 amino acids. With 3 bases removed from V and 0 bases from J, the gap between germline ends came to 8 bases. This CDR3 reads CASSLDSANYGYTF. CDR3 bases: TGTGCCAGCAGCTTGGACAGTGCTAACTATGGCTACACCTTC.

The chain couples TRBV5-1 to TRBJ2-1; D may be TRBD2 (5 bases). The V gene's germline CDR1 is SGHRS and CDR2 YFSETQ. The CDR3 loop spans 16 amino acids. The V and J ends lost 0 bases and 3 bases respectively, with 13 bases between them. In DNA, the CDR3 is TGCGCCAGCAGCTTGGGAGTTAGCGCCAGCTACAATGAGCAGTTCTTC. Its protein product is CASSLGVSASYNEQFF. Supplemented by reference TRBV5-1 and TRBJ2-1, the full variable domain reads KAGVTQTPRYLIKTRGQQVTLSCSPISGHRSVSWYQQTPGQGLQFLFEYFSETQRNKGNFPGRFSGRQFSNSRSEMNVSTLELGDSALYLCASSLGVSASYNEQFFGPGTRLTVL.

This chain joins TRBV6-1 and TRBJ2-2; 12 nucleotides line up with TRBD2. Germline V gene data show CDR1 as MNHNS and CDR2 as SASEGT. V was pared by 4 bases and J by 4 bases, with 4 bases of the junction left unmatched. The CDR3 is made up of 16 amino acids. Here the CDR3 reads CASSATSGGITGELFF. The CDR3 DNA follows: TGTGCCAGCAGTGCTACTAGCGGGGGGATCACCGGGGAGCTGTTTTTT.

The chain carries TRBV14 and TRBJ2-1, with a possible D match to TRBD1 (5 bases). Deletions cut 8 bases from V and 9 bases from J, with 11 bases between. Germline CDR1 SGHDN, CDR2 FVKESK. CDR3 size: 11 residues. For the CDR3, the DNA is TGTGCCAGCGGAAGGGGCGGTGAGCAGTTCTTC. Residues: CASGRGGEQFF.

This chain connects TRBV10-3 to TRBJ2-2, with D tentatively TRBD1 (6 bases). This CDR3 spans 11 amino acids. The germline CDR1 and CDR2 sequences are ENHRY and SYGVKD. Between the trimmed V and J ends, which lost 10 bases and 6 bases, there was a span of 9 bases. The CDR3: CATGQSGELFF. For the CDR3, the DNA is TGTGCCACCGGACAGTCCGGGGAGCTGTTTTTT.

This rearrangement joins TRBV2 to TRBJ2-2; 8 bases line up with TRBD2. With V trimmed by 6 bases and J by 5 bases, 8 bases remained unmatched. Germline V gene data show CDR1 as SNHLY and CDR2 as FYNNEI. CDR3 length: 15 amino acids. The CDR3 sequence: CASSEQGGGTGELFF. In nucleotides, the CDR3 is TGTGCCAGCAGCGAGCAGGGCGGGGGGACCGGGGAGCTGTTTTTT.

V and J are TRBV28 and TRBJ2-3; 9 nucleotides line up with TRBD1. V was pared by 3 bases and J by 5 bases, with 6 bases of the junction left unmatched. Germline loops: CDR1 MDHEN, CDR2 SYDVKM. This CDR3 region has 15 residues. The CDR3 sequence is CASSFLDRGGDTQYF. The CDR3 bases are TGTGCCAGCAGTTTTCTGGACAGGGGAGGAGATACGCAGTATTTT.

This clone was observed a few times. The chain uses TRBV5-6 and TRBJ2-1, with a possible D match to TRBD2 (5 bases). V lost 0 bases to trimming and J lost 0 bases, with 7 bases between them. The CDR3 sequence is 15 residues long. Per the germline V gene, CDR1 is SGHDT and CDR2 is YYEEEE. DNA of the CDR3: TGTGCCAGCAGCTTGGCGGGATTCTCCTACAATGAGCAGTTCTTC. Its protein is CASSLAGFSYNEQFF.

The CDR3 is CASSLALTPSDGYTF. CDR3 nucleotides: TGTGCCAGCAGCTTAGCCCTAACCCCCTCCGATGGCTACACCTTC. J is TRBJ1-2 and V is TRBV7-9, with D hard to call. The V end lost 0 bases, the J end lost 6 bases, and 14 bases lay between the germline ends. Looked up from germline, CDR1 is SEHNR and CDR2 is FQNEAQ (reference sequence). The CDR3 contains 15 residues.

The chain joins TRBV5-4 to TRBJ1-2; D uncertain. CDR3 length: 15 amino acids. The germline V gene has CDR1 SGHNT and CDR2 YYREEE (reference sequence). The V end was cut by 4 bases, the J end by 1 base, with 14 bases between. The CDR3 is CASSTRASFNYGYTF. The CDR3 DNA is TGTGCCAGCAGCACTCGGGCCTCTTTTAACTATGGCTACACCTTC.

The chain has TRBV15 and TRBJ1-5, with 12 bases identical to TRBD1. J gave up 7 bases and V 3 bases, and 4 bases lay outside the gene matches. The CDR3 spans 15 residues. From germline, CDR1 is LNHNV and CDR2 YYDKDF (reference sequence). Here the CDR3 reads CATSSRGQGAQPQHF. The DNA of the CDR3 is TGTGCCACCAGCAGCAGGGGACAGGGGGCACAGCCCCAGCATTTT.

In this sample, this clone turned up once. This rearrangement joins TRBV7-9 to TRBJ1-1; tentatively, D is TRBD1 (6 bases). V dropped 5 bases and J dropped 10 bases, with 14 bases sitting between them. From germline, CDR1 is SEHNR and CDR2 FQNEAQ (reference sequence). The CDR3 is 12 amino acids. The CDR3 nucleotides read TGTGCCAGCAGCCGGGACATTGGGGTAGCTTTCTTT. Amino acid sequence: CASSRDIGVAFF.

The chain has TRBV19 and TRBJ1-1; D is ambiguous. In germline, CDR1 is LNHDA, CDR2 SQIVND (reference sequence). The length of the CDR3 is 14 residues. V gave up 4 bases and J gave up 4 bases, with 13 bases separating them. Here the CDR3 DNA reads TGTGCCAGTAGTACCTCAGATGGGAGCACTGAAGCTTTCTTT. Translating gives CASSTSDGSTEAFF. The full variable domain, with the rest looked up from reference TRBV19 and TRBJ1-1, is DGGITQSPKYLFRKEGQNVTLSCEQNLNHDAMYWYRQDPGQGLRLIYYSQIVNDFQKGDIAEGYSVSREKKESFPLTVTSAQKNPTAFYLCASSTSDGSTEAFFGQGTRLTVV.

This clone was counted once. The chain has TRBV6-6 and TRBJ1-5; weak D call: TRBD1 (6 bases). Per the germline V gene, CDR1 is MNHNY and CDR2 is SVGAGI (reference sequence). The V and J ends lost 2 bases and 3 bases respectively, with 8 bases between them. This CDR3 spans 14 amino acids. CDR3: CASSYNRDNQPQHF. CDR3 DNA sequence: TGTGCCAGCAGTTACAACAGGGACAATCAGCCCCAGCATTTT.

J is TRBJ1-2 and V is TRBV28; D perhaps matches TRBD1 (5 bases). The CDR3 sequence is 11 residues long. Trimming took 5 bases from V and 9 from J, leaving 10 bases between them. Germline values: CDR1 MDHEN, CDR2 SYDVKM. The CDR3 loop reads CASSHRRSYTF. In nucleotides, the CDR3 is TGTGCCAGCAGTCACAGGAGGAGCTACACCTTC.

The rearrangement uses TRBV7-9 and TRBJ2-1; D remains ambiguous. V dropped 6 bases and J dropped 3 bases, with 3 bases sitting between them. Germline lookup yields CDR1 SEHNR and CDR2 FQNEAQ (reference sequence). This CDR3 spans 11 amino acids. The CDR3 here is CASRFYNEQFF. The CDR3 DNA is TGTGCCAGCAGGTTCTACAATGAGCAGTTCTTC.